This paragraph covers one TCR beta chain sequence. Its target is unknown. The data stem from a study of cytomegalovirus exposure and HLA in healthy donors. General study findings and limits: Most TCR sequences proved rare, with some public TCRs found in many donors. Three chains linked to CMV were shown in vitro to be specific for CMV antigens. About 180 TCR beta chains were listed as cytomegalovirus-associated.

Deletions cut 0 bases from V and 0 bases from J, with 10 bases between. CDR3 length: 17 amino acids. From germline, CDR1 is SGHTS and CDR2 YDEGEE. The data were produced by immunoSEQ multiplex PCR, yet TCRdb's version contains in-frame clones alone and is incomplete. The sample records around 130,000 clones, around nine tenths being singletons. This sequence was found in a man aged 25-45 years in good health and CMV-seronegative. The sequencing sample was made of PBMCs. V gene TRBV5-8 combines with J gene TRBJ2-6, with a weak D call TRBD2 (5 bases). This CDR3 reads CASSLEGVHSGANVLTF. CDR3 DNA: TGTGCCAGCAGCTTGGAGGGAGTACACTCTGGGGCCAACGTCCTGACTTTC. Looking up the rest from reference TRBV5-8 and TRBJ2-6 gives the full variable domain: EAGVTQSPTHLIKTRGQQATLRCSPISGHTSVYWYQQALGLGLQFLLWYDEGEERNRGNFPPRFSGRQFPNYSSELNVNALELEDSALYLCASSLEGVHSGANVLTFGAGSRLTVL.